The 18 T cell receptor beta chains given below trace back to one sample, sequenced in a study of blood T cell repertoires in COVID-19. The method was immunoSEQ multiplex PCR; TCRdb's version includes in-frame clones alone and lacks a portion of them. The sample includes fewer than 200,000 clones, around 85% of them seen just once. The specimen sequenced was PBMCs or T cells enriched from blood (not recorded which). These receptors were taken from a woman aged 40 to 50 with acute COVID-19.

The genes are TRBV5-1 and TRBJ2-7; possibly TRBD2 for D (6 bases). Germline V gene sequence: CDR1 SGHRS, CDR2 YFSETQ. The CDR3 has 14 residues. The V gene lost 4 bases and the J gene lost 4 bases, with 15 bases spanning the gap. The CDR3 region is CASSRGTDPYEQYF. CDR3 coding DNA: TGCGCCAGCAGCCGCGGGACGGATCCTTACGAGCAGTACTTC.

V and J are TRBV12-5 and TRBJ2-7, with TRBD2 as a possible D gene (5 bases). V gave up 0 bases and J gave up 5 bases, with 11 bases separating them. The CDR3 is 14 residues long. In germline, CDR1 is LGHNT, CDR2 FRNRAP. CDR3 bases: TGTGCTAGTGGTTTGGTACCGGGCGGGCACGAGCAGTACTTC. Its protein product is CASGLVPGGHEQYF. The full variable domain, completed using reference TRBV12-5 and TRBJ2-7, is DARVTQTPRHKVTEMGQEVTMRCQPILGHNTVFWYRQTMMQGLELLAYFRNRAPLDDSGMPKDRFSAEMPDATLATLKIQPSEPRDSAVYFCASGLVPGGHEQYFGPGTRLTVT.

This clone was found a few times. The chain is built from TRBV20-1 and TRBJ1-1; D is unresolved. This CDR3 is built from 12 residues. CDR1 and CDR2 from the germline V gene are DFQATT and SNEGSKA (reference sequence). The ends were cut back, 3 bases at V and 3 bases at J, with 8 bases in the middle. The CDR3 reads CSASLVDTEAFF. In DNA, the CDR3 is TGCAGTGCTAGTCTTGTAGACACTGAAGCTTTCTTT.

The rearrangement links TRBV11-2 to TRBJ2-5, with D perhaps matching TRBD2 (5 bases). Deletions cut 5 bases from V and 4 bases from J, with 14 bases between. The CDR3 consists of 14 residues. Germline-derived CDR1 and CDR2 are SGHAT and FQNNGV. In DNA, the CDR3 is TGTGCCAGCAGCCGCTCGAGAGGAGGAGAGACCCAGTACTTC. It encodes CASSRSRGGETQYF.

This chain connects TRBV4-2 to TRBJ2-5; the D gene is possibly TRBD1 (7 bases). Per the germline V gene, CDR1 is LGHNA and CDR2 is YNFKEQ. CDR3 length equals 15 residues. V was pared by 3 bases and J by 1 base, with 12 bases between. The CDR3 region has the DNA TGTGCCAGCAGCCAGGGGGGACAGCCCCAAGAGACCCAGTACTTC. As protein: CASSQGGQPQETQYF.

This chain uses TRBV5-4 with TRBJ2-3, with D hard to call. This CDR3 has 13 residues. V was clipped by 0 bases and J by 5 bases, with 7 bases between them. Looked up from germline, CDR1 is SGHNT and CDR2 is YYREEE (reference sequence). This CDR3 is CASSLGVGDTQYF. Written as DNA, the CDR3 is TGTGCCAGCAGCTTGGGCGTCGGAGATACGCAGTATTTT.

This chain joins TRBV18 and TRBJ1-5; D unresolved. The CDR3 length is 13 residues. Germline CDR1 and CDR2: KGHSH and LQKENI. V gave up 5 bases and J gave up 4 bases, with 9 bases separating them. The CDR3 DNA is TGTGCCAGCTCAGACAACAGAAATCAGCCCCAGCATTTT. This sequence encodes CASSDNRNQPQHF.

J is TRBJ2-7 and V is TRBV5-4, with D possibly matching TRBD2 (5 bases). The V end lost 6 bases, the J end lost 6 bases, and 19 bases lay between the germline ends. CDR1 is SGHNT and CDR2 is YYREEE in the germline V gene (reference sequence). This CDR3 is 14 amino acids long. The CDR3 DNA is TGTGCCAGCAATTCGGCCCAAGACGGGGTCGAGCAGTACTTC. This codes for CASNSAQDGVEQYF.

This clone has more than one count but fewer than ten. V usage is TRBV29-1 and J usage is TRBJ2-2; the D gene is possibly TRBD1 (6 bases). V lost 7 bases, J lost 3 bases, and 6 bases lay in between. Germline CDR1 and CDR2: SQVTM and ANQGSEA. The CDR3 runs to 11 residues. The CDR3 loop is CSAGDTGELFF. The CDR3 DNA reads as TGCAGCGCAGGGGACACCGGGGAGCTGTTTTTT.

This clone was counted once. The rearrangement joins TRBV24-1 to TRBJ2-1; TRBD1 aligns across 9 bases. The ends lost 5 bases at V and 7 bases at J; junction bases unmatched: 8. Germline V gene lookup returns CDR1 KGHDR and CDR2 SFDVKD. The CDR3 loop spans 15 amino acids. The CDR3 here is CATSVGQGPGNEQFF. CDR3 nucleotides: TGTGCCACCAGTGTCGGACAGGGGCCGGGAAATGAGCAGTTCTTC.

The chain uses TRBV4-2 and TRBJ1-2; 10 nucleotides align to TRBD1. The germline CDR1 and CDR2 sequences are LGHNA and YNFKEQ. The V and J ends lost 7 bases and 5 bases, in that order; junction bases with no gene match: 10. The CDR3 is 15 amino acids. This CDR3 reads CASNPGQGIGYGYTF. The CDR3 DNA reads TGTGCCAGCAACCCGGGACAGGGGATAGGGTATGGCTACACCTTC.

The V and J genes are TRBV7-9 and TRBJ2-1; D may be TRBD1 (6 bases). Per germline, CDR1 SEHNR and CDR2 FQNEAQ (reference sequence). Trimming removed 1 base from V and 2 bases from J, with 9 bases in between. The CDR3 spans 15 residues. Written as DNA, the CDR3 is TGTGCCAGCAGCTTAGACAGGGACCCCTACAATGAGCAGTTCTTC. Translation: CASSLDRDPYNEQFF.

In this sample, this clone turned up a few times. V and J are TRBV27 and TRBJ1-3; D not resolved. V lost 4 bases, J lost 4 bases, and 8 bases lay in between. The V gene's germline CDR1 is MNHEY and CDR2 SMNVEV (reference sequence). CDR3 length equals 13 residues. As DNA, the CDR3 is TGTGCCAGCAGTTACACCGGGGGAAACACCATATATTTT. Its translation is CASSYTGGNTIYF.

This chain joins TRBV10-3 and TRBJ2-3; D unresolved. The germline CDR1 and CDR2 sequences are ENHRY and SYGVKD. Between the trimmed V and J ends, which lost 6 bases and 5 bases, there was a span of 12 bases. This CDR3 region has 13 residues. The CDR3 DNA is TGTGCCATCAGCAATTACTCCGGAGATACGCAGTATTTT. The encoded protein is CAISNYSGDTQYF.

This rearrangement joins TRBV6-5 to TRBJ1-5; no reliable D call. The germline V gene encodes CDR1 MNHEY and CDR2 SVGAGI. Trimming removed 7 bases at V and 3 bases at J, with 13 bases between. This CDR3 has 14 amino acids. The CDR3 DNA reads TGTGCCAGCACGATCCGGGGAAACAATCAGCCCCAGCATTTT. It codes for CASTIRGNNQPQHF.

The rearrangement joins TRBV6-1 to TRBJ2-5; 7 bases map to TRBD1. The CDR3 loop spans 16 amino acids. After removal of 4 bases from V and 5 bases from J, the junction contained 13 bases not matched to a gene. In germline, CDR1 is MNHNS, CDR2 SASEGT. The CDR3 DNA follows: TGTGCCAGCAGTGTAACAGGGGCTTCAGTAATCGAGACCCAGTACTTC. Encoded protein: CASSVTGASVIETQYF.

The chain recombines TRBV29-1 with TRBJ1-2; 8 positions match TRBD1. V lost 0 bases and J lost 6; bases outside the gene matches: 3. The CDR3 length is 13 residues. Per germline, CDR1 SQVTM and CDR2 ANQGSEA. The CDR3 coding sequence is TGCAGCGTTGAAGATCAGGGGGCGAATGGCTACACCTTC. Translating it yields CSVEDQGANGYTF.

J is TRBJ2-7 and V is TRBV6-5, with 7 positions matching TRBD1. The V gene end was trimmed by 6 bases and the J gene end by 4 bases; junction bases not matched to a gene: 3. This CDR3 has 12 residues. Germline V gives CDR1 MNHEY, CDR2 SVGAGI. CDR3 sequence (DNA): TGTGCCAGCAGCTTGGACAGGTACGAGCAGTACGTC. Translated: CASSLDRYEQYV.